This is a list of T cell receptor beta chains from one sample in a study of radiotherapy plus CTLA-4 blockade in lung cancer. Only in-frame clones appear in the TCRdb table, and some are missing; sequencing was by immunoSEQ multiplex PCR. The repertoire includes approximately 73,000 clones, over 75% of them detected once, and about 38% sits in the top ten. Here the sequenced sample was peripheral blood, taken from a patient treated with radiotherapy plus ipilimumab. The receptors come from a human donor with non-small cell lung cancer that progressed on radiotherapy plus ipilimumab. Both conserved end residues are part of each CDR3. D genes are given only for firm matches. Rows may omit the clone size; those that give it use once, few, many or a size class.

abundance	j_gene	len	v_gene	d_gene	CDR3aa	CDR3nt
NA	TRBJ2-5	12	TRBV30	TRBD2	CAWGGGRETQYF	TGTGCCTGGGGGGGAGGGAGAGAGACCCAGTACTTC
once	TRBJ2-7	14	TRBV14	NA	CASSQVSGFYEQYF	TGTGCCAGCAGCCAAGTTTCAGGGTTCTACGAGCAGTACTTC
once	TRBJ2-3	17	TRBV7-9	TRBD2	CASSLVGTSGERDTQYF	TGTGCCAGCAGCTTAGTGGGGACTAGCGGGGAACGAGATACGCAGTATTTT
NA	TRBJ2-1	15	TRBV7-3	TRBD2	CASSWASGSGNEQFF	TGTGCCAGCAGCTGGGCTAGCGGGAGCGGCAATGAGCAGTTCTTC
NA	TRBJ1-4	12	TRBV30	NA	CAWSVQVEKLFF	TGTGCCTGGAGTGTACAGGTTGAAAAACTGTTTTTT
NA	TRBJ1-5	16	TRBV4-1	NA	CASSQAVGGRNQPQHF	TGCGCCAGCAGCCAAGCCGTCGGGGGTCGCAATCAGCCCCAGCATTTT
NA	TRBJ2-2	17	TRBV27	TRBD1	CASSTPGTGGSARELFF	TGTGCCAGCTCCACCCCCGGGACAGGGGGCTCCGCCCGGGAGCTGTTTTTT
few	TRBJ1-3	15	TRBV19	NA	CASSQNTGSGNTIYF	TGTGCCAGTAGTCAAAATACAGGCTCTGGAAACACCATATATTTT
NA	TRBJ1-2	19	TRBV7-9	NA	CASNLEVGSARGAPYGYTF	TGTGCCAGCAACTTAGAGGTCGGCAGCGCCCGCGGGGCCCCATATGGCTACACCTTC
NA	TRBJ1-2	13	TRBV28	NA	CASSPGVGYGYTF	TGTGCCAGCAGCCCGGGCGTGGGATATGGCTACACCTTC
once	TRBJ1-2	17	TRBV7-9	TRBD1	CASSFGSEQGPRYGYTF	TGTGCCAGCAGTTTCGGGTCGGAACAGGGGCCCCGCTATGGCTACACCTTC
few	TRBJ1-2	14	TRBV7-2	NA	CASSLGAGDYGYTF	TGTGCCAGCAGCTTAGGAGCAGGAGACTATGGCTACACCTTC
NA	TRBJ2-2	18	TRBV15	TRBD2	CATSSRFRPGGNTGELFF	TGTGCCACCAGCTCCCGTTTTCGGCCGGGAGGGAACACCGGGGAGCTGTTTTTT
NA	TRBJ2-1	12	TRBV6-1	TRBD2	CASGSGSNEQFF	TGTGCCAGCGGTAGCGGGAGCAATGAGCAGTTCTTC
NA	TRBJ1-4	16	TRBV28	NA	CASSPSGPPTNEKLFF	TGTGCCAGCAGCCCATCCGGGCCCCCAACTAATGAAAAACTGTTTTTT
NA	TRBJ1-2	15	TRBV6-6	NA	CASSGYRRLSDGYTF	TGTGCCAGCAGTGGGTACCGTAGATTGTCAGATGGCTACACCTTC
NA	TRBJ2-5	13	TRBV19	NA	CASSMSAQETQYF	TGTGCCAGTAGTATGTCCGCTCAAGAGACCCAGTACTTC
NA	TRBJ2-5	14	TRBV9	NA	CASSVAQFKETQYF	TGTGCCAGCAGCGTAGCACAGTTTAAAGAGACCCAGTACTTC
NA	TRBJ2-1	12	TRBV6-6	NA	CASSASVNEQFF	TGTGCCAGCAGCGCTAGCGTGAATGAGCAGTTCTTC
NA	TRBJ1-5	16	TRBV28	NA	CASSPHVGGVGQPQHF	TGTGCCAGCAGTCCACACGTCGGCGGGGTCGGCCAGCCCCAGCATTTT
NA	TRBJ2-5	16	TRBV25-1	TRBD1	CASSEFITTGHETQYF	TGTGCCAGCAGTGAATTTATAACGACAGGGCACGAGACCCAGTACTTC
NA	TRBJ2-1	15	TRBV6-1	TRBD1	CASSERDRTYNEQFF	TGTGCCAGCAGTGAACGGGACAGGACCTACAATGAGCAGTTCTTC
NA	TRBJ2-7	11	TRBV5-6	NA	CASSLRNEQYF	TGTGCCAGCAGCCTGAGGAACGAGCAGTACTTC
NA	TRBJ1-2	14	TRBV2	NA	CASSEALPQAGYTF	TGTGCCAGCAGTGAAGCGCTTCCACAGGCAGGCTACACCTTC
NA	TRBJ1-2	15	TRBV6-6	NA	CASSQVGARLHGYTF	TGTGCCAGCAGTCAGGTGGGCGCACGGCTTCATGGCTACACCTTC
few	TRBJ2-5	13	TRBV6-1	NA	CASSDGPGETQYF	TGTGCCAGCAGTGACGGCCCGGGAGAGACCCAGTACTTC
NA	TRBJ2-6	16	TRBV5-6	NA	CASSPLAGAGANVLTF	TGTGCCAGCAGCCCCCTAGCAGGGGCTGGGGCCAACGTCCTGACTTTC
once	TRBJ2-7	13	TRBV7-6	NA	CASSLDWGYERYF	TGTGCCAGCAGCTTAGATTGGGGTTACGAGCGGTACTTC
NA	TRBJ1-1	14	TRBV19	TRBD1	CASSEQGARTEAFF	TGTGCCAGTAGTGAACAGGGGGCGCGGACTGAAGCTTTCTTT
NA	TRBJ2-4	14	TRBV29-1	TRBD1	CSVEKTGVMNIQYF	TGCAGCGTTGAAAAGACAGGGGTTATGAACATTCAGTACTTC
NA	TRBJ2-5	14	TRBV5-1	NA	CASSLGSGEETQYF	TGCGCCAGCAGCTTGGGATCAGGGGAAGAGACCCAGTACTTC
NA	TRBJ2-7	13	TRBV10-3	NA	CATKTGRHYEQYF	TGTGCCACAAAAACGGGACGACACTACGAGCAGTACTTC
NA	TRBJ1-5	13	TRBV28	NA	CASSLQGNQPQHF	TGTGCCAGCAGTTTACAGGGTAATCAGCCCCAGCATTTT
NA	TRBJ2-3	14	TRBV5-4	NA	CASSFDRFTDTQYF	TGTGCCAGCAGCTTCGACAGATTCACAGATACGCAGTATTTT
NA	TRBJ1-5	16	TRBV5-8	NA	CASSLLGGYSNQPQHF	TGTGCCAGCAGCTTGCTTGGCGGATATAGCAATCAGCCCCAGCATTTT
NA	TRBJ2-1	16	TRBV29-1	TRBD1	CSVGGSGTGTHNEQFF	TGCAGCGTTGGGGGATCCGGGACAGGGACGCACAATGAGCAGTTCTTC
NA	TRBJ2-1	16	TRBV28	TRBD1	CASSPTGTGGINEQFF	TGTGCCAGCAGTCCAACCGGGACAGGGGGTATCAATGAGCAGTTCTTC
once	TRBJ1-2	14	TRBV7-9	NA	CASSISQDYYGYTF	TGTGCCAGCAGCATCTCACAGGACTACTATGGCTACACCTTC
NA	TRBJ1-5	13	TRBV9	NA	CASSVDDNQPQHF	TGTGCCAGCAGCGTAGATGATAATCAGCCCCAGCATTTT
NA	TRBJ2-3	16	TRBV19	TRBD2	CASSIDLLAGDSTQYF	TGTGCCAGTAGTATAGATCTGCTAGCGGGAGACAGTACGCAGTATTTT
NA	TRBJ2-7	13	TRBV2	NA	CASNEDFYYEQYF	TGTGCCAGCAATGAAGACTTCTACTACGAGCAGTACTTC
NA	TRBJ1-1	14	TRBV28	TRBD1	CASRSGTANTEAFF	TGTGCCAGCAGATCCGGGACAGCCAACACTGAAGCTTTCTTT
NA	TRBJ2-3	12	TRBV10-2	TRBD2	CASGLAGDTQYF	TGCGCCAGTGGACTAGCGGGAGATACGCAGTATTTT
NA	TRBJ2-2	18	TRBV5-6	TRBD2	CASSFTEGLAAYTGELFF	TGTGCCAGCAGCTTCACGGAGGGACTAGCGGCCTACACCGGGGAGCTGTTTTTT
NA	TRBJ2-5	15	TRBV12-5	NA	CASGPGTGNEKTQYF	TGTGCTAGTGGGCCCGGGACGGGGAACGAGAAGACCCAGTACTTC
NA	TRBJ2-3	17	TRBV27	TRBD2	CASSLISSGRASDTQYF	TGTGCCAGCAGTTTAATTTCTAGCGGGAGGGCTTCAGATACGCAGTATTTT
NA	TRBJ2-5	15	TRBV5-3	NA	CARSPAGFPGETQYF	TGTGCCAGAAGTCCTGCCGGGTTCCCTGGGGAGACCCAGTACTTC
NA	TRBJ2-7	16	TRBV27	NA	CASSFSGVGVPYEQYF	TGTGCCAGCAGTTTCTCGGGGGTGGGGGTTCCCTACGAGCAGTACTTC
NA	TRBJ2-7	14	TRBV28	TRBD1	CASSLRDSSYEQYF	TGTGCCAGCAGCCTCCGGGACAGTTCCTACGAGCAGTACTTC